The sequence of this TCR beta chain was determined in a study of T cells in tuberculosis. Across the whole study: In South Africa, adults with active tuberculosis were compared with IGRA-negative and latently infected IGRA-positive adolescents. Overall study findings and caveats: Shorter CDR3-alpha in active tuberculosis partly drove smaller distances. Classification accuracy was 87% (AUROC approximately 0.89) with the GMM-specific repertoire.

Looked up from germline, CDR1 is MNHEY and CDR2 is SVGAGI. This CDR3 is built from 16 residues. The trim removed 2 bases at V and 4 bases at J, leaving 10 bases unmatched. Latent tuberculosis screening used tuberculin skin test and IGRA at entry. As for this clone: Its target is unknown.

The table came from immunoSEQ multiplex PCR; TCRdb's copy has only in-frame clones and leaves some out. The profile shows about 35,000 clones, 93% of them singletons. The V call is TRBV6-5, the J call TRBJ1-2; TRBD1 agrees at 7 bases. This TCR derives from a donor aged 10-35 years with latent tuberculosis or without tuberculosis infection. Sequenced: PBMCs. In DNA form, the CDR3 reads TGTGCCAGCAGTTACCAGCAACAGGGGATGGGCTATGGCTACACCTTC. This translates into CASSYQQQGMGYGYTF.